These T cell receptor beta chains were read from a single sample in a study. TCRdb re-called the reads through MiXCR, storing one row per CDR3 protein. The profile shows about 3,500 distinct CDR3 sequences, around 9.8% of them singletons. The sequencing input was CD4+ T cells from synovial fluid. The receptors here all came from a human donor with rheumatoid arthritis. CDR3s include the opening cysteine and the closing phenylalanine or tryptophan. The D gene is left open where the match is weak. Rows give clone size only sometimes, using once, few, many, or a class for an expanded clone.

len	v_gene	j_gene	abundance	d_gene	CDR3aa	CDR3nt
14	TRBV7-2	TRBJ2-3	large	.	CASSLGPVGDTQYF	TGTGCCAGCAGCTTAGGTCCCGTGGGGGATACGCAGTATTTT
13	TRBV18	TRBJ2-5	many	.	CASSPNSQETQYF	TGTGCCAGCTCACCAAACAGCCAAGAGACCCAGTACTTC
15	TRBV5-1	TRBJ2-7	medium-sized	TRBD2	CASSWVTSGSYEQYF	TGCGCCAGCAGCTGGGTGACTAGCGGGTCATACGAGCAGTACTTC
12	TRBV20-1	TRBJ2-3	medium-sized	.	CSAPRDTDTQYF	TGCAGTGCTCCCAGGGACACAGATACGCAGTATTTT
16	TRBV7-2	TRBJ1-4	many	.	CASSTGTGIFNEKLFF	TGTGCCAGCAGCACCGGGACCGGCATCTTTAATGAAAAACTGTTTTTT
15	TRBV2	TRBJ2-1	medium-sized	TRBD2	CASSPYASGNREQFF	TGTGCCAGCAGTCCTTATGCTAGCGGGAATCGTGAGCAGTTCTTC
17	TRBV25-1	TRBJ1-2	many	TRBD1	CASSEYNPTGSHYGYTF	TGTGCCAGCAGTGAATATAACCCGACAGGGTCCCACTATGGCTACACCTTC
14	TRBV3-1	TRBJ2-7	.	.	CASSQEGGAYEQYF	TGTGCCAGCAGCCAAGAGGGTGGCGCATACGAGCAGTACTTC
17	TRBV28	TRBJ2-1	medium-sized	TRBD2	CASSLGSGISSYNEQFF	TGTGCCAGCAGTTTAGGTAGCGGGATCAGCTCCTACAATGAGCAGTTCTTC
15	TRBV4-2	TRBJ1-2	many	TRBD1	CASSQVGGQGDGYTF	TGTGCCAGCAGCCAAGTTGGGGGACAGGGGGATGGCTACACCTTC
16	TRBV5-5	TRBJ2-7	many	TRBD1	CASSQGAGTGGDEQYF	TGTGCCAGCAGCCAGGGCGCTGGGACAGGGGGCGACGAGCAGTACTTC
16	TRBV28	TRBJ2-7	medium-sized	TRBD2	CASSLRLAGGPYEQYF	TGTGCCAGCAGTTTACGGCTAGCGGGAGGACCCTACGAGCAGTACTTC
15	TRBV20-1	TRBJ2-7	large	.	CSALGWGRVSYEQYF	TGCAGTGCTTTGGGGTGGGGGCGCGTCTCCTACGAGCAGTACTTC
13	TRBV7-2	TRBJ2-2	many	TRBD2	CASTPGGTGELFF	TGTGCCAGCACCCCGGGGGGCACCGGGGAGCTGTTTTTT
15	TRBV20-1	TRBJ1-3	medium-sized	.	CSAPKGGNSGNTIYF	TGCAGTGCCCCGAAGGGTGGTAACTCTGGAAACACCATATATTTT
15	TRBV7-2	TRBJ2-5	large	.	CASSLGSLAGETQYF	TGTGCCAGCAGCTTAGGGTCACTAGCCGGGGAGACCCAGTACTTC
16	TRBV7-2	TRBJ2-3	medium-sized	TRBD1	CASSLRQGGREDTQYF	TGTGCCAGCAGCTTACGACAGGGGGGGAGGGAAGATACGCAGTATTTT
15	TRBV7-8	TRBJ1-5	medium-sized	TRBD1	CASSRGQGVKQPQHF	TGTGCCAGCAGCCGAGGACAGGGGGTGAAGCAGCCCCAGCATTTT
13	TRBV7-2	TRBJ2-3	large	.	CASSPTSTDTQYF	TGTGCCAGCAGCCCAACTAGCACAGATACGCAGTATTTT
16	TRBV20-1	TRBJ2-7	few	TRBD2	CSARDMDSGVSYEQYF	TGCAGTGCTAGAGATATGGATAGCGGGGTCTCCTACGAGCAGTACTTC
20	TRBV18	TRBJ2-5	few	TRBD2	CASSPRSGTLAGGQKETQYF	TGTGCCAGCTCACCAAGGTCCGGGACACTAGCGGGAGGACAGAAAGAGACCCAGTACTTC
15	TRBV24-1	TRBJ2-2	few	TRBD1	CATSGDRPNTGELFF	TGTGCCACCAGTGGGGACAGGCCGAACACCGGGGAGCTGTTTTTT
15	TRBV20-1	TRBJ2-1	large	.	CSARGGSGVHNEQFF	TGCAGTGCTAGAGGGGGGAGCGGAGTACACAATGAGCAGTTCTTC